Listed below are T cell receptor beta chains from one sample, sequenced in a study of patients and donors after allogeneic stem cell transplantation. Each CDR3 protein gets one entry after TCRdb re-called the RT-PCR reads with MiXCR. The data contain about a million distinct CDR3 sequences, about a sixth of them seen just once; the ten biggest clones take up roughly 6%. Sequencing was done on a sample of blood, either unsorted or a sorted T cell fraction (not recorded which). These receptor sequences come from a human donor who was either an allogeneic HSCT recipient or a stem cell or donor lymphocyte infusion donor (not recorded which). It is not recorded whose cells these are; they may come from a transplant donor. Each CDR3 is given with its conserved first and last residue. D genes are given only for firm matches. A row's size may be missing; if present it is once, few, many or a size class.

j_gene | d_gene | abundance | v_gene | CDR3aa
TRBJ1-1 | NA | few | TRBV29-1 | CSVDSAGAANTEAFF
TRBJ2-5 | NA | NA | TRBV6-5 | CASSYGTGDYQETQYF
TRBJ1-3 | NA | NA | TRBV20-1 | CSAMKGGGNTIYF
TRBJ1-3 | NA | few | TRBV4-3 | CASSRVWGQDLRGNTIYF
TRBJ1-1 | NA | many | TRBV29-1 | CSVEVWGHNTEAFF
TRBJ2-1 | TRBD2 | once | TRBV27 | CASSLRREGSVGNEQFF
TRBJ2-7 | NA | few | TRBV20-1 | CSASHDRGDEQYF
TRBJ1-2 | TRBD1 | NA | TRBV5-5 | CASSLAIGTDYGYTF
TRBJ2-5 | NA | NA | TRBV20-1 | CSARVSEAQETQYF
TRBJ2-2 | NA | few | TRBV4-1 | CASSQDLGQNTGELFF
TRBJ1-5 | TRBD1 | few | TRBV10-3 | CAISSGTGSNQPQHF
TRBJ2-7 | NA | few | TRBV9 | CASSPGGGVSYEQYF
TRBJ1-5 | NA | few | TRBV6-1 | CASSEAQPQHF
TRBJ2-2 | TRBD2 | few | TRBV20-1 | CSARDPRTSGGLNTGELFF
TRBJ2-1 | TRBD2 | NA | TRBV3-1 | CASSHRLAGGIEQFF
TRBJ1-2 | NA | NA | TRBV6-1 | CASRRTAEYGYTF
TRBJ2-7 | NA | few | TRBV19 | CASSKGRGNSYEQYF